These 16 T cell receptor beta chains came from one sample sequenced in a study of OX40 agonist ivuxolimab in advanced cancers. Sequencing used immunoSEQ multiplex PCR; TCRdb keeps in-frame clones, though not all of them. Among some 73,000 clones listed, around 90% were seen once. This specimen consisted of CD4+ or CD8+ T cells sorted from blood, obtained in a trial of the OX40 agonist ivuxolimab. These TCRs come from an adult with an advanced solid tumor such as melanoma, head and neck, liver or kidney cancer.

V and J are TRBV2 and TRBJ1-4; 7 bases line up with TRBD1. The CDR3 covers 14 residues. The ends lost 7 bases at V and 5 bases at J; junction bases unmatched: 7. Germline CDR1 is SNHLY and CDR2 is FYNNEI. DNA for the CDR3: TGTGCCAGCACCCCAGGGGGGCTAAATGAAAAACTGTTTTTT. Protein sequence: CASTPGGLNEKLFF.

V is TRBV30 and J is TRBJ2-2; D gene unclear. The V gene lost 6 bases and the J gene lost 5 bases, with 7 bases spanning the gap. The CDR3 contains 11 residues. Germline assignment: CDR1 GTSNPN and CDR2 SVGIG (reference sequence). CDR3 sequence (DNA): TGTGCCTGCCAACGTACCGGGGAGCTGTTTTTT. This gives the protein CACQRTGELFF.

The V and J genes are TRBV6-5 and TRBJ1-1; 7 bases line up with TRBD1. V dropped 11 bases and J dropped 3; count of bases not matched to a gene: 6. The CDR3 consists of 12 residues. Germline CDR1 and CDR2: MNHEY and SVGAGI. CDR3 amino acids: CAVGGWDTEAFF. The CDR3 DNA reads TGTGCCGTAGGGGGCTGGGACACTGAAGCTTTCTTT.

V and J are TRBV25-1 and TRBJ2-1; TRBD2 is a possible D gene (5 bases). Per germline, CDR1 MGHDK and CDR2 SYGVNS. Trimming pared 8 bases from V and 4 bases from J, leaving 12 bases between. This CDR3 comprises 13 residues. CDR3 nucleotide sequence: TGTGCCAGCCTTGGACTGGAGTACAATGAGCAGTTCTTC. Translating it yields CASLGLEYNEQFF.

This CDR3 reads CASSPGPGLGRSGTDTQYF. CDR3 nucleotides: TGTGCCAGCAGTCCTGGGCCGGGACTAGGGAGGAGCGGCACAGATACGCAGTATTTT. The chain has TRBV28 and TRBJ2-3, with TRBD2 identical over 8 bases. Germline V gene lookup returns CDR1 MDHEN and CDR2 SYDVKM. The CDR3 consists of 19 residues. Trimming removed 5 bases from V and 1 base from J; junction bases left unmatched: 17.

The chain links TRBV5-6 to TRBJ2-1; 14 bases align to TRBD2. Germline CDR1 is SGHDT and CDR2 is YYEEEE. Trimming at V came to 3 bases and at J to 3 bases, leaving 8 bases not matched to a gene. The CDR3 loop spans 18 amino acids. CDR3 nucleotide sequence: TGTGCCAGCAGCTCTGGACTAGCGGGGGGCAACTACTACAATGAGCAGTTCTTC. This sequence encodes CASSSGLAGGNYYNEQFF.

This clone showed up just once. The chain uses TRBV6-1 and TRBJ1-5; TRBD1 matches at 7 bases. The V segment lost 2 bases and the J segment 11 bases; nucleotides outside the gene matches: 3. The CDR3 has 12 amino acids. Germline V CDR1 and CDR2: MNHNS, SASEGT. This CDR3 is CASSETTGSQHF. The CDR3, as DNA: TGTGCCAGCAGTGAAACGACAGGGTCCCAGCATTTT.

V usage is TRBV11-2 and J usage is TRBJ2-7; D gene ambiguous. Looked up from germline, CDR1 is SGHAT and CDR2 is FQNNGV. This CDR3 region has 15 residues. Trimming took off 1 base at V and 1 base at J, with 11 bases between the two ends. The CDR3 DNA is TGTGCCAGCAGCTTAGGGGCAGGTTTTTCCTACGAGCAGTACTTC. Its translation: CASSLGAGFSYEQYF.

The chain is built from TRBV29-1 and TRBJ2-7, with D unresolved. Between the trimmed V and J ends, which lost 2 bases and 5 bases, there was a span of 4 bases. The CDR3 has 10 amino acids. CDR1 and CDR2 from the germline V gene are SQVTM and ANQGSEA. CDR3 in DNA: TGCAGCGTTGAAAACGACGAGCAGTACTTC. Translation gives CSVENDEQYF.

The V and J genes are TRBV6-5 and TRBJ1-5, with TRBD1 matching over 10 bases. Trimming at V came to 5 bases and at J to 3 bases, leaving 4 bases not matched to a gene. Germline-derived CDR1 and CDR2 are MNHEY and SVGAGI. There are 15 residues in the CDR3. The CDR3 here is CASSRTGGLNQPQHF. The DNA of the CDR3 is TGTGCCAGCAGTAGGACAGGGGGTCTCAATCAGCCCCAGCATTTT.

This clone has just a few counts. The chain is built from TRBV19 and TRBJ1-5; TRBD1 might be the D (5 bases). The CDR3 totals 13 residues. Trimming shortened V by 5 bases and J by 7 bases, and 12 bases separated the two germline ends. From germline, CDR1 is LNHDA and CDR2 SQIVND (reference sequence). CDR3 DNA: TGTGCCAGTAGTCTTTTGGGGACCCAGCCCCAGCATTTT. Residues: CASSLLGTQPQHF.

The J gene is TRBJ1-5, the V gene TRBV6-6, with a weak D call TRBD1 (6 bases). Germline V CDR1 and CDR2: MNHNY, SVGAGI (reference sequence). Between the trimmed V and J ends, which lost 5 bases and 6 bases, there was a span of 14 bases. The CDR3 runs 14 residues. CDR3 nucleotide sequence: TGTGCCAGCAGTGCGACAGGTGAGGCTCAGCCCCAGCATTTT. Its translation is CASSATGEAQPQHF.

This rearrangement joins TRBV29-1 to TRBJ2-5, with D unclear. This CDR3 region has 14 residues. V was cut by 4 bases and J by 4 bases, with 16 bases left in between. The germline V gene encodes CDR1 SQVTM and CDR2 ANQGSEA. This CDR3 reads CSVGARFAGETQYF. The CDR3 DNA reads TGCAGCGTTGGGGCCCGATTCGCCGGAGAGACCCAGTACTTC.

The chain is built from TRBV27 and TRBJ2-5; 14 bases align to TRBD2. Per the germline V gene, CDR1 is MNHEY and CDR2 is SMNVEV (reference sequence). The CDR3 runs to 16 residues. Trimming removed 4 bases from V and 5 bases from J; junction bases left unmatched: 6. In DNA form, the CDR3 reads TGTGCCAGCAGTTCGACTAGCGGGGGGGCTGGGGAGACCCAGTACTTC. It is translated as CASSSTSGGAGETQYF.

This clone was counted only a few times. The chain carries TRBV20-1 and TRBJ2-1, with TRBD2 matching 11 bases. J was trimmed by 10 bases and V by 6 bases; bases with no gene match: 2. The germline CDR1 and CDR2 sequences are DFQATT and SNEGSKA (reference sequence). This CDR3 is 11 amino acids long. The DNA of the CDR3 is TGCAGTGCAGCTAGCGGGGGGGAGCAGTTCTTC. Translation gives CSAASGGEQFF.

V is TRBV5-1 and J is TRBJ2-2; 8 positions agree with TRBD2. Germline values: CDR1 SGHRS, CDR2 YFSETQ. Unmatched junction bases numbered 15, after V lost 4 bases and J lost 7 bases. The CDR3 contains 17 residues. The CDR3, as DNA: TGCGCCAGCAGCGTACTCCCATCGACTAGCGTGGTCGGGGAGCTGTTTTTT. Translated, it gives CASSVLPSTSVVGELFF.